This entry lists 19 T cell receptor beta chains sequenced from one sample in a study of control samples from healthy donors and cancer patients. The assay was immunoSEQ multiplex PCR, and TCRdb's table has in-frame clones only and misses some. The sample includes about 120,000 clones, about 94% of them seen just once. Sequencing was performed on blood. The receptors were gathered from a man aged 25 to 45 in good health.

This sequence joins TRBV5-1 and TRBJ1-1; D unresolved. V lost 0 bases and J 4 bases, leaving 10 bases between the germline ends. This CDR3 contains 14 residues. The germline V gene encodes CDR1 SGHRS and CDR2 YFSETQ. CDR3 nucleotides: TGCGCCAGCAGCTTGGAACGGGTGGGCACTGAAGCTTTCTTT. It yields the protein CASSLERVGTEAFF.

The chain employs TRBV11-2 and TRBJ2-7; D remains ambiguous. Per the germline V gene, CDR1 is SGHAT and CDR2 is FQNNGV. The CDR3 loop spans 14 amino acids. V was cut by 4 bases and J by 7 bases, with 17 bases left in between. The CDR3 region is CASSSLRSMREQYV. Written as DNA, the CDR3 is TGTGCCAGCAGCTCCCTCCGATCCATGAGGGAGCAGTACGTC.

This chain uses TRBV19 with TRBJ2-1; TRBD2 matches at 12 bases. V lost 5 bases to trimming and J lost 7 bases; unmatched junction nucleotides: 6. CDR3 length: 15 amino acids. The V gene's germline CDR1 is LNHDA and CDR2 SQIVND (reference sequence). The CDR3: CASSSSGGARNEQFF. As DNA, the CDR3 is TGTGCCAGTAGTTCTAGCGGGGGGGCGAGGAATGAGCAGTTCTTC.

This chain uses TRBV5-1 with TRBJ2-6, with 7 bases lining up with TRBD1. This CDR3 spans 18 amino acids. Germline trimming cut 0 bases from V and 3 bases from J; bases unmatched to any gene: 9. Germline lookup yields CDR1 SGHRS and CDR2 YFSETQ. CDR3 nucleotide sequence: TGCGCCAGCAGCTTGGCCGGGCCCCGGACAGGTGGGGCCAACGTCCTGACTTTC. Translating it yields CASSLAGPRTGGANVLTF.

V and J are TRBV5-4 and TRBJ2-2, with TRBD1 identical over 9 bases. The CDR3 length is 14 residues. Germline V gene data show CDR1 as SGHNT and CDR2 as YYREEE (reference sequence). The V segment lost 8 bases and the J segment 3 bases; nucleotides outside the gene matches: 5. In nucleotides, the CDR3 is TGTGCCAGTTCGGACAGGGGAGACACCGGGGAGCTGTTTTTT. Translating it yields CASSDRGDTGELFF.

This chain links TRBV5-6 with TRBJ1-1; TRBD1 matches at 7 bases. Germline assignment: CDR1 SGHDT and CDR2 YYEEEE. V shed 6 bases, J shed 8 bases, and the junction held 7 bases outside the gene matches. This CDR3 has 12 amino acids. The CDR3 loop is CASTLAGGEAFF. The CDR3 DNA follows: TGTGCCAGCACCCTCGCAGGGGGGGAAGCTTTCTTT.

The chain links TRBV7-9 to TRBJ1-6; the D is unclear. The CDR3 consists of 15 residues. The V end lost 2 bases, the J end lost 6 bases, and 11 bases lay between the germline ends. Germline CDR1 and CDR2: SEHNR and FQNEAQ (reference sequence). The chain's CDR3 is CASSLQGVVNSPLHF. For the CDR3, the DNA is TGTGCCAGCAGCTTACAAGGAGTAGTTAATTCACCCCTCCACTTT.

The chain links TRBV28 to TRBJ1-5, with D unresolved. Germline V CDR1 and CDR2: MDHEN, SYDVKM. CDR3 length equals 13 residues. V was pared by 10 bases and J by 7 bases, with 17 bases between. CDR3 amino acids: CATTLPSVQPQHF. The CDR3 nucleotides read TGTGCCACGACGCTCCCCTCGGTCCAGCCCCAGCATTTT.

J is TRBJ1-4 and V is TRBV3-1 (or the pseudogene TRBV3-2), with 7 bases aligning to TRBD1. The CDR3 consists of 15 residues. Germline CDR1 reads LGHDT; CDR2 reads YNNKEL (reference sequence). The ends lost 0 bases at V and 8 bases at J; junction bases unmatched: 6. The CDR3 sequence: CASSQDYRGSEKLFF. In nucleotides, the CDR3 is TGTGCCAGCAGCCAAGACTACAGGGGTAGCGAAAAACTGTTTTTT.

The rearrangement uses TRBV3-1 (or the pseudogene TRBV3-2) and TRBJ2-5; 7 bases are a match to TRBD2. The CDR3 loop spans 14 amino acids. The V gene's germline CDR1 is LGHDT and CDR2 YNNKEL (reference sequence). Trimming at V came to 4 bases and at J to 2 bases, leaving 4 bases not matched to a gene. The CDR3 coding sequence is TGTGCCAGCAGCCGATGGACTAGACAAGAGACCCAGTACTTC. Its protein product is CASSRWTRQETQYF.

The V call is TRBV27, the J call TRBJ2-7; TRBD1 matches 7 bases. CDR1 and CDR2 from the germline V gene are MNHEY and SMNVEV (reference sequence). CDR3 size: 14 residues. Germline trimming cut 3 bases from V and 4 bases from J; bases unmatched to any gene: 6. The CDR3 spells CASSFGDSLYEQYF. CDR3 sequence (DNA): TGTGCCAGCAGTTTCGGGGACAGCCTATACGAGCAGTACTTC.

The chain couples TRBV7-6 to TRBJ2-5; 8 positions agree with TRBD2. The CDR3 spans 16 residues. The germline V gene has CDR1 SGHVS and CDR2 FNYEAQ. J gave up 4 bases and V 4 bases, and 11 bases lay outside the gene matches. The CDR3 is CASSSRPPTSGETQYF. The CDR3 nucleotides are TGTGCCAGCAGCTCTCGGCCCCCCACTAGCGGAGAGACCCAGTACTTC.

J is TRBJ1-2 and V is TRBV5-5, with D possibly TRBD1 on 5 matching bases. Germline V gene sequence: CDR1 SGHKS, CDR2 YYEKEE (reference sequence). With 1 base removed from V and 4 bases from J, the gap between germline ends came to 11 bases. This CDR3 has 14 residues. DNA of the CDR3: TGTGCCAGCAGCTTGCAGGCAGGGAGCTATGGCTACACCTTC. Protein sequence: CASSLQAGSYGYTF.

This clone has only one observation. CDR3 in DNA: TGCGCCAGCACCATAGACAGGGGTACGCAGTATTTT. Protein product: CASTIDRGTQYF. The chain is built from TRBV5-1 and TRBJ2-3, with 8 bases matching TRBD1. CDR1 is SGHRS and CDR2 is YFSETQ in the germline V gene. There are 12 residues in the CDR3. The V segment lost 6 bases and the J segment 8 bases; nucleotides outside the gene matches: 5.

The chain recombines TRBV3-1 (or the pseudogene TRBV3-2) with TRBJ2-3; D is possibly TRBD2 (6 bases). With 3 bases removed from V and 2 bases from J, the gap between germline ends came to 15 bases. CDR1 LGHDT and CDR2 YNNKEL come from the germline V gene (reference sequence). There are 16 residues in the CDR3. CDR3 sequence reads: CASSQDGLAPTDTQYF. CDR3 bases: TGTGCCAGCAGCCAGGACGGCCTAGCGCCCACAGATACGCAGTATTTT.

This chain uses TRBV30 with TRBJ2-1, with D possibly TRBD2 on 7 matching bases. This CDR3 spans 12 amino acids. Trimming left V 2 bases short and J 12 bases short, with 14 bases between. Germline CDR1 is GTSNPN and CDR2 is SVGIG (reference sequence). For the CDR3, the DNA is TGTGCCTGGAGTCCACAAGGGGGGGGGCAGTTCTTC. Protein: CAWSPQGGGQFF.

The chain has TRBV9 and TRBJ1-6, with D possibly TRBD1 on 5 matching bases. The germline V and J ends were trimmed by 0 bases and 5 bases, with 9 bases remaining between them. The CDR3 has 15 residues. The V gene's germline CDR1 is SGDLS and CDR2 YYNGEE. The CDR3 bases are TGTGCCAGCAGCGTAGGTCAGGGCAATAATTCACCCCTCCACTTT. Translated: CASSVGQGNNSPLHF.

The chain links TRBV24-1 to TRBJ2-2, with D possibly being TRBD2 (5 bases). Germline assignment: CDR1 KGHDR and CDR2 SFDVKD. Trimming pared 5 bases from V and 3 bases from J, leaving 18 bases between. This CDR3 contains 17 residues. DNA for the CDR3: TGTGCCACCAGTGTCAGCCGGGATCCCCCTTACACCGGGGAGCTGTTTTTT. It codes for CATSVSRDPPYTGELFF.

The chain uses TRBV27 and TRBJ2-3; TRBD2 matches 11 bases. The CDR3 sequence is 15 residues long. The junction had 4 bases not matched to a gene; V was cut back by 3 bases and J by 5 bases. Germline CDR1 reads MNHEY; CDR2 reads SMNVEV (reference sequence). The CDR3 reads CASSFVAGGRDTQYF. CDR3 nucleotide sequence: TGTGCCAGCAGTTTTGTAGCGGGGGGGAGAGATACGCAGTATTTT.